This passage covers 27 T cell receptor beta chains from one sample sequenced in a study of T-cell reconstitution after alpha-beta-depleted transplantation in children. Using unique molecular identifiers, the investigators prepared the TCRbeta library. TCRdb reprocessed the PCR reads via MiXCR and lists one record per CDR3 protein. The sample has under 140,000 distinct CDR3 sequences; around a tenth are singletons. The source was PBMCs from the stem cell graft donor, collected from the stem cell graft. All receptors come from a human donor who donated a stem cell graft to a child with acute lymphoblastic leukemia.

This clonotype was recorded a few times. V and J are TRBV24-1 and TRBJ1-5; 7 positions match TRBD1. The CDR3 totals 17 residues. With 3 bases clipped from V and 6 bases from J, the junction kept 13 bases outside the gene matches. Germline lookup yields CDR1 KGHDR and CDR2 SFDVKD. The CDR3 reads CATSDLSDREVIQPQHF. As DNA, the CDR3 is TGTGCCACCAGTGATCTCAGCGACAGGGAGGTAATTCAGCCCCAGCATTTT.

The CDR3 reads CATSDPRDRQETQYF. CDR3 nucleotides: TGTGCCACCAGTGATCCGAGGGACCGACAAGAGACCCAGTACTTC. The J gene is TRBJ2-5, the V gene TRBV24-1, with D perhaps given as TRBD1 or TRBD2 (5 bases each). This CDR3 is 15 amino acids long. In germline, CDR1 is KGHDR, CDR2 SFDVKD. V was trimmed by 3 bases and J by 2 bases, leaving 12 bases between them.

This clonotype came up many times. Here the CDR3 reads CASRAAGGYTF. The CDR3 DNA follows: TGTGCCAGCAGGGCGGCAGGTGGCTACACCTTC. The V gene is TRBV11-2, the J gene TRBJ1-2; no clear D. Germline V gene sequence: CDR1 SGHAT, CDR2 FQNNGV. The CDR3 runs 11 residues. Trimming left V 6 bases short and J 7 bases short, with 9 bases between.

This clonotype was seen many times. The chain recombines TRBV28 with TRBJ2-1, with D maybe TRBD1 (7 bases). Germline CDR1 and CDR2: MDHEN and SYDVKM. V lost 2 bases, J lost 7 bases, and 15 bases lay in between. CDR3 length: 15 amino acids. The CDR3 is CASSLPVQGRNEQFF. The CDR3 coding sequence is TGTGCCAGCAGTTTACCTGTACAGGGGAGGAATGAGCAGTTCTTC.

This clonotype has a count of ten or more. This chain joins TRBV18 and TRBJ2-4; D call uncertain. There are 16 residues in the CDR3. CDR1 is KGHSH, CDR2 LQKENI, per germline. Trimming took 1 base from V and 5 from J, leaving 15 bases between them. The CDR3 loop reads CASSPLWVAGQNIQYF. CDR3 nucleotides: TGTGCCAGCTCACCACTTTGGGTGGCCGGGCAAAACATTCAGTACTTC.

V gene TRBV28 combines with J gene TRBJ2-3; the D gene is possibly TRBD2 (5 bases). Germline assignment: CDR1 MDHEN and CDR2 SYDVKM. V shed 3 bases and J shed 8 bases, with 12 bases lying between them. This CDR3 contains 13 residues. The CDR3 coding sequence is TGTGCCAGCAGTTTCACGGGGAGATCTACGCAGTATTTT. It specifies CASSFTGRSTQYF.

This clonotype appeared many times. CDR3 sequence: CAISESRTGFQETQYF. CDR3 in DNA: TGTGCCATCAGTGAGTCGCGGACAGGATTCCAAGAGACCCAGTACTTC. The chain uses TRBV10-3 and TRBJ2-5; 7 bases are shared with TRBD1. CDR1 and CDR2 from the germline V gene are ENHRY and SYGVKD. The CDR3 has 16 residues. V shed 0 bases, J shed 1 base, and the junction held 5 bases outside the gene matches.

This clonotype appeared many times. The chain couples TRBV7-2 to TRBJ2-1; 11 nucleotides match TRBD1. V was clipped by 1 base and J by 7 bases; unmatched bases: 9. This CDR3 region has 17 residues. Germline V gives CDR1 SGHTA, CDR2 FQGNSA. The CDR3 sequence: CASSLVGPGQGGNEQFF. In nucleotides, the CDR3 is TGTGCCAGCAGCTTAGTTGGTCCGGGACAGGGGGGGAATGAGCAGTTCTTC.

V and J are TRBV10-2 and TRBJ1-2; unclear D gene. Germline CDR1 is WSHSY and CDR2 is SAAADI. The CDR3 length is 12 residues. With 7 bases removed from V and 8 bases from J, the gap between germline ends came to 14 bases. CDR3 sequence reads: CASKEGDGGYTF. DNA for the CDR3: TGCGCCAGCAAGGAGGGTGATGGAGGCTACACCTTC.

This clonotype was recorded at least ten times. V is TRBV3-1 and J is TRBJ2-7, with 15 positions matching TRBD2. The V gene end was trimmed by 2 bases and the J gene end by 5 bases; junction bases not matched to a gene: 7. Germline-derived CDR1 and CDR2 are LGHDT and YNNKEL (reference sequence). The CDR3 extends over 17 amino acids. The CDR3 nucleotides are TGTGCCAGCAGCCAAACCGGGACTAGCGGGGGGATTGACGAGCAGTACTTC. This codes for CASSQTGTSGGIDEQYF.

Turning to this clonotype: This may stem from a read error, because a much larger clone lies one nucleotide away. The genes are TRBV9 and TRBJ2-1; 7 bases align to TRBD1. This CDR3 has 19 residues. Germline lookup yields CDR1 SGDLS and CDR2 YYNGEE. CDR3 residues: CASSYWDRPSSFSYNDQFF. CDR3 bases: TGTGCCAGCAGCTATTGGGACAGACCGAGTAGTTTCTCCTACAATGACCAGTTCTTC.

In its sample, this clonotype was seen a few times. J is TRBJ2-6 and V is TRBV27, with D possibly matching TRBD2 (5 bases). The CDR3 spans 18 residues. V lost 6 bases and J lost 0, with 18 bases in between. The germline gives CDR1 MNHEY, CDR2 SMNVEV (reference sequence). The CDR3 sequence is CASRPRAAPTSGANVLTF. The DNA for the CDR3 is TGTGCCAGCAGACCGCGGGCGGCTCCGACCTCTGGGGCCAACGTCCTGACTTTC.

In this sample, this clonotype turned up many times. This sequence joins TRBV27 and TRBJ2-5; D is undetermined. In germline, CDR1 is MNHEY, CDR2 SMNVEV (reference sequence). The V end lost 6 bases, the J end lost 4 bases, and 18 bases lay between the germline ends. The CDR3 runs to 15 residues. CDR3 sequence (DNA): TGTGCCAGCAGACCGAGGACGGAAAAGGGAGAGACCCAGTACTTC. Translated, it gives CASRPRTEKGETQYF.

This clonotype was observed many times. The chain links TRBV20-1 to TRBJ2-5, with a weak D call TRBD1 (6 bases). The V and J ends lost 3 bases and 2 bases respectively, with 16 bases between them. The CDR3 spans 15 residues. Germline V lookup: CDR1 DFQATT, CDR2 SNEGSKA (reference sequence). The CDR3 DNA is TGCAGTGCTAGGGGAGTTGGGGGCACTCAAGAGACCCAGTACTTC. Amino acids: CSARGVGGTQETQYF.

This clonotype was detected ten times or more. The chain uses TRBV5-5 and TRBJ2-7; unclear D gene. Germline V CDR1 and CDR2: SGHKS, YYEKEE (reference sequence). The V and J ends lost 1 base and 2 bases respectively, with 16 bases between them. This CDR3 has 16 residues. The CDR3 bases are TGTGCCAGCAGCTTGTTTCCCCGAGCAGGAACCTACGAGCAGTACTTC. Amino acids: CASSLFPRAGTYEQYF.

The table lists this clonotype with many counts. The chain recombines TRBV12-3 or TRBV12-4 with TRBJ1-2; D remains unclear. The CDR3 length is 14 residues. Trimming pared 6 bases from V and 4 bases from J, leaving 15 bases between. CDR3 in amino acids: CASRFPSGSYGYTF. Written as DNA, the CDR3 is TGTGCCAGCAGATTTCCCTCGGGGAGCTATGGCTACACCTTC.

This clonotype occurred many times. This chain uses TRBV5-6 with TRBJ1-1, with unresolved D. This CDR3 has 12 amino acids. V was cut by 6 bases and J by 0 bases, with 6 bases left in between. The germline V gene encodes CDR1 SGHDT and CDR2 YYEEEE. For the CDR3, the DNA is TGTGCCAGCAACAAGTTGAACACTGAAGCTTTCTTT. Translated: CASNKLNTEAFF.

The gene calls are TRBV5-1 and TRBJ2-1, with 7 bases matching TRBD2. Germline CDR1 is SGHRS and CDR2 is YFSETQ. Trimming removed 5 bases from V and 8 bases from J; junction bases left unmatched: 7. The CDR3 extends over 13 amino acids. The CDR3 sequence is CASRSGIGDEQFF. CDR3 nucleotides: TGCGCCAGCAGGAGCGGGATAGGGGATGAGCAGTTCTTC.

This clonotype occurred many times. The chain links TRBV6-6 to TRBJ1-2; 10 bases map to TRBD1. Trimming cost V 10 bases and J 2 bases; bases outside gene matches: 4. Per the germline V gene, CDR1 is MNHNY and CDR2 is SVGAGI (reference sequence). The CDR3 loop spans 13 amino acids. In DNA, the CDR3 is TGTGCCACTGACAGGGGGCAGAACTATGGCTACACCTTC. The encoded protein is CATDRGQNYGYTF.

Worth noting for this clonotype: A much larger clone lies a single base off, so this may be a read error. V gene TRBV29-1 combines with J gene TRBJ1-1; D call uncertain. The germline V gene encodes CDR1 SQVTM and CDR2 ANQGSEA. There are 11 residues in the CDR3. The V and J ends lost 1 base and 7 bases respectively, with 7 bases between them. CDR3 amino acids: CSVEGQREAFF. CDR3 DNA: TGCAGCGTTGAAGGCCAGCGTGAAGCTTTCTTT. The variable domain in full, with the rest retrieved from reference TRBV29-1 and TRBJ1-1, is SAVISQKPSRDICQRGTSLTIQCQVDSQVTMMFWYRQQPGQSLTLIATANQGSEATYESGFVIDKFPISRPNLTFSTLTVSNMSPEDSSIYLCSVEGQREAFFGQGTRLTVV.

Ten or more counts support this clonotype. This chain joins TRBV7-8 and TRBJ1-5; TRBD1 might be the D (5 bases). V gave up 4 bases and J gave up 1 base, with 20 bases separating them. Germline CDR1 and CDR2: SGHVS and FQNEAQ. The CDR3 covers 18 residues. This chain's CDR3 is CASSYDSGDLGSNQPQHF. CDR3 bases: TGTGCCAGCAGCTACGATTCCGGGGACCTGGGGAGCAATCAGCCCCAGCATTTT.

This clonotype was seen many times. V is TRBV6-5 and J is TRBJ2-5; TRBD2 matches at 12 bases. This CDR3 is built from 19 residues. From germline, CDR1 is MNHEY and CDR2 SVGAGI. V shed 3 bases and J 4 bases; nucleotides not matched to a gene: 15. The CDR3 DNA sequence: TGTGCCAGCAGTTATCGGGCTAGCGGGAGGGTCATGATAGGAGAGACCCAGTACTTC. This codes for CASSYRASGRVMIGETQYF.

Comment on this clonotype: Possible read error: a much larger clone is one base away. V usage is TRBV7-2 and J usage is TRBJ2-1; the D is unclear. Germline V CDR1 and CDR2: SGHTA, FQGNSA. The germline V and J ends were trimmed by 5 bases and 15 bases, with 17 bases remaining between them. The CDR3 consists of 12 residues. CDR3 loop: CASSPEGRARFF. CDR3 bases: TGTGCCAGCAGCCCAGAAGGTCGAGCGCGGTTCTTC.

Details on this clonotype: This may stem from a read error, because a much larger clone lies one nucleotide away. The CDR3 reads CATAAGPYEQYF. Here the CDR3 DNA reads TGTGCCACCGCGGCGGGACCCTACGAGCAGTACTTC. The rearrangement uses TRBV15 and TRBJ2-7; maybe TRBD2 (6 bases). V was shortened by 8 bases and J by 2 bases, with 10 bases between the two germline ends. Germline V CDR1 and CDR2: LNHNV, YYDKDF (reference sequence). The CDR3 consists of 12 residues.

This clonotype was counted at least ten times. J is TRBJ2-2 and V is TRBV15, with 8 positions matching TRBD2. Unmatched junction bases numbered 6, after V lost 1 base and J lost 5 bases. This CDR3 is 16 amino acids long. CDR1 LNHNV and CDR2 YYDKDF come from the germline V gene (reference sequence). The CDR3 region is CATSRVAAGGTGELFF. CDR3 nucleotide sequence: TGTGCCACCAGCAGAGTCGCCGCGGGAGGAACCGGGGAGCTGTTTTTT.

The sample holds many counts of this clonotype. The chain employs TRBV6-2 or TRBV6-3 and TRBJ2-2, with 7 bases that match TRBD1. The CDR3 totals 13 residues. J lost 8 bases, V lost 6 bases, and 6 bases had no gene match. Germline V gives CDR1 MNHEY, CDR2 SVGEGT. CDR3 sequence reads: CASRGQNIGELFF. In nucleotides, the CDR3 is TGTGCCAGCAGGGGACAGAACATAGGGGAGCTGTTTTTT.

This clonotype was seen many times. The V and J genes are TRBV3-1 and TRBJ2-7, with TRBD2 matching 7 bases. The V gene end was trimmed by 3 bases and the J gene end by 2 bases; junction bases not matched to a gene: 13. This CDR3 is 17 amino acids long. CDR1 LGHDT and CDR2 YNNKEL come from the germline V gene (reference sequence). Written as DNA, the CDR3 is TGTGCCAGCAGCCAGGCCCCTCCCGGCGGGGGTCCCTACGAGCAGTACTTC. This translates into CASSQAPPGGGPYEQYF.